This entry concerns a single T cell receptor beta chain. This record comes from a study of blood T cell repertoires in COVID-19. Study details: Samples taken during acute and convalescent COVID-19 were collected in the United States, Italy and Spain. PBMCs, B-cell-depleted T cells, or T cells were the source of the cDNA or gDNA that made up the material.

Clones were read by immunoSEQ multiplex PCR, and TCRdb kept only the in-frame ones, dropping some. In the table there are over 200,000 clones, around 82% of which are singletons. This CDR3 is 18 amino acids long. V gave up 0 bases and J gave up 3 bases; unmatched junction bases: 5. Germline V CDR1 and CDR2: MNHNS, SASEGT. This clonotype was obtained from a middle-aged woman with acute or convalescent COVID-19. The specimen sequenced was peripheral blood. The chain carries TRBV6-1 and TRBJ2-7; 16 bases are a match to TRBD2. The CDR3 loop reads CASSEAGTSGGAYYEQYF. Written as DNA, the CDR3 is TGTGCCAGCAGTGAAGCTGGGACTAGCGGGGGGGCCTACTACGAGCAGTACTTC.